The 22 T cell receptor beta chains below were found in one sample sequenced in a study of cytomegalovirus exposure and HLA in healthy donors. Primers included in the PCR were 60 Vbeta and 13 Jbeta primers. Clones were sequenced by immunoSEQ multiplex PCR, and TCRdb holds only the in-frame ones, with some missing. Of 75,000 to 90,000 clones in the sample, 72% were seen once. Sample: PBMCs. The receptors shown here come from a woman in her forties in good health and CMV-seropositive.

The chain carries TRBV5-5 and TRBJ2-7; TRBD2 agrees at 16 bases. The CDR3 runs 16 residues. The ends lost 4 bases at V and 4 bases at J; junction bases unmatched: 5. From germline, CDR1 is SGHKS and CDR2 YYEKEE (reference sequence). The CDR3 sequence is CASSLGLAGGPYEQYF. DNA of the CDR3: TGTGCCAGCAGCCTGGGACTAGCGGGGGGGCCGTACGAGCAGTACTTC.

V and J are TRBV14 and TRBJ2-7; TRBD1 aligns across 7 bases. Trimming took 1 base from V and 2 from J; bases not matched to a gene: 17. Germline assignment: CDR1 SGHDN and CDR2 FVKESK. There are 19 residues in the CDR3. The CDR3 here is CASSQGNGFVTGVTYEQYF. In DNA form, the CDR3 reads TGTGCCAGCAGCCAAGGTAACGGGTTCGTTACAGGGGTGACCTACGAGCAGTACTTC.

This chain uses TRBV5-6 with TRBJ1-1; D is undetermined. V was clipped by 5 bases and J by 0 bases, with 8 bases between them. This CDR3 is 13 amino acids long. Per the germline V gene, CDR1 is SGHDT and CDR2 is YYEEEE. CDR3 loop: CASRLIMNTEAFF. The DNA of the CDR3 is TGTGCCAGCAGACTAATAATGAACACTGAAGCTTTCTTT.

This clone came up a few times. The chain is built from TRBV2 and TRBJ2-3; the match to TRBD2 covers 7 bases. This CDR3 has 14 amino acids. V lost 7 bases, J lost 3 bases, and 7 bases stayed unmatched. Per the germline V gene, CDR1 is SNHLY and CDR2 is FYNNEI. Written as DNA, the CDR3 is TGTGCCAGCAAGAAAGGGGAGGGGACAGATACGCAGTATTTT. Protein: CASKKGEGTDTQYF. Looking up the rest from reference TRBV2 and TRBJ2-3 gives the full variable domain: EPEVTQTPSHQVTQMGQEVILRCVPISNHLYFYWYRQILGQKVEFLVSFYNNEISEKSEIFDDQFSVERPDGSNFTLKIRSTKLEDSAMYFCASKKGEGTDTQYFGPGTRLTVL.

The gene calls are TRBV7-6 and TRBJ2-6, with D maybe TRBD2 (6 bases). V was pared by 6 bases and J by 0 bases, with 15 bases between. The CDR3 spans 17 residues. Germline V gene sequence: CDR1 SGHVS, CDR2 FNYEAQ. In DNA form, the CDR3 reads TGTGCCAGCAGTCCCATGGTGGGGGGCTCTGGGGCCAACGTCCTGACTTTC. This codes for CASSPMVGGSGANVLTF.

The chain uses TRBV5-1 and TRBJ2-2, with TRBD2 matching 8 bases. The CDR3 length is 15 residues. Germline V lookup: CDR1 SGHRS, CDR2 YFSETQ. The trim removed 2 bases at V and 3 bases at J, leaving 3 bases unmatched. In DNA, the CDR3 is TGCGCCAGCAGCTTTACACTAGCGGACACCGGGGAGCTGTTTTTT. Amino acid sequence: CASSFTLADTGELFF. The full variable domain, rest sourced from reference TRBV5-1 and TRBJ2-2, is KAGVTQTPRYLIKTRGQQVTLSCSPISGHRSVSWYQQTPGQGLQFLFEYFSETQRNKGNFPGRFSGRQFSNSRSEMNVSTLELGDSALYLCASSFTLADTGELFFGEGSRLTVL.

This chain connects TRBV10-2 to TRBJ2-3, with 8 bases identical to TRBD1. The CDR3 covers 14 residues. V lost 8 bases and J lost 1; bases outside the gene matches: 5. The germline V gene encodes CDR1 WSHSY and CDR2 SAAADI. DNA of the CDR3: TGCGCCAGCGTAATACAGGGGGGCACAGATACGCAGTATTTT. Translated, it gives CASVIQGGTDTQYF.

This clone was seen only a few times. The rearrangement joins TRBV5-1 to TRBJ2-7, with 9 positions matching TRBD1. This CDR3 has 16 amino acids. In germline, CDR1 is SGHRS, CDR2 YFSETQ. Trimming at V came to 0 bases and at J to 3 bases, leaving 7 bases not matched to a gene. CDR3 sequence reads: CASSLASTGGYYEQYF. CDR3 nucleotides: TGCGCCAGCAGCTTGGCCTCGACAGGGGGATACTACGAGCAGTACTTC.

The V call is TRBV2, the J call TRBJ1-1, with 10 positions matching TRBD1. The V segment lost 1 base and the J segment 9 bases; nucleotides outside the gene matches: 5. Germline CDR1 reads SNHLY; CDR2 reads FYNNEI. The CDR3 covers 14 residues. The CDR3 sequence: CASSEETGGVKAFF. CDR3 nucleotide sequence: TGTGCCAGCAGTGAAGAGACAGGGGGCGTCAAAGCTTTCTTT.

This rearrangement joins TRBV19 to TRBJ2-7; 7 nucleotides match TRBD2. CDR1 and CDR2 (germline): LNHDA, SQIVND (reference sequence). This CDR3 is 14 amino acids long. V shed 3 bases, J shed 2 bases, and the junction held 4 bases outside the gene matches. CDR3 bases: TGTGCCAGTAGTATGGGAGGGGATCCCTACGAGCAGTACTTC. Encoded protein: CASSMGGDPYEQYF.

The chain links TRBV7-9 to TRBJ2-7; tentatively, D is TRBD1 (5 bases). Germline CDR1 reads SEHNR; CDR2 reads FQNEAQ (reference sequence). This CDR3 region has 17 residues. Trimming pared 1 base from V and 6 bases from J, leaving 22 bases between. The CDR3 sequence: CASSLGGGRAGLGEQYF. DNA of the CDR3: TGTGCCAGCAGCTTAGGAGGCGGCAGGGCTGGATTGGGCGAGCAGTACTTC.

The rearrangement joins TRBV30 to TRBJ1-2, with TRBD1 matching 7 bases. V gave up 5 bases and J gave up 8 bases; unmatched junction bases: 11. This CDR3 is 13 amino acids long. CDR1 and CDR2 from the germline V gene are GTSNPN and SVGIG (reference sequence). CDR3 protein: CAWAFGDSRGYTF. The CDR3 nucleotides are TGTGCCTGGGCCTTTGGGGACAGTAGGGGCTACACCTTC.

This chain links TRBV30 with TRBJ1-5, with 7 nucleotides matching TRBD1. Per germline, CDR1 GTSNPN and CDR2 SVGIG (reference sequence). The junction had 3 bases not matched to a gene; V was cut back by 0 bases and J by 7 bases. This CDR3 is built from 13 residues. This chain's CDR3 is CAWSVGQEQPQHF. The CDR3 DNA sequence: TGTGCCTGGAGTGTCGGACAGGAGCAGCCCCAGCATTTT.

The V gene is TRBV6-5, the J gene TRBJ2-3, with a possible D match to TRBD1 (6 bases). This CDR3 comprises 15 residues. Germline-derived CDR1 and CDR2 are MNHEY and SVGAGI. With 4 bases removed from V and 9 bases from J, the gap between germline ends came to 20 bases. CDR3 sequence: CASSLQGPPKGTQYF. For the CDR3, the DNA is TGTGCCAGCAGTTTACAGGGACCTCCGAAGGGGACGCAGTATTTT.

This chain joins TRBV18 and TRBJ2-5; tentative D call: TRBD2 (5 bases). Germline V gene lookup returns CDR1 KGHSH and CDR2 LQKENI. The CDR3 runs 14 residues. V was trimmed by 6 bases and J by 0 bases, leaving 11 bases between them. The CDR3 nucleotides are TGTGCCAGCTCGCCTGGACTGAACCAAGAGACCCAGTACTTC. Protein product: CASSPGLNQETQYF.

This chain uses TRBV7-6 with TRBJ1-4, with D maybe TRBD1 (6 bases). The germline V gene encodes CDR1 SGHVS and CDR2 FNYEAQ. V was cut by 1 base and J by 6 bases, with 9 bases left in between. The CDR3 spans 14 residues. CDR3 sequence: CASSLGGGDEKLFF. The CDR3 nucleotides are TGTGCCAGCAGCTTAGGAGGGGGAGATGAAAAACTGTTTTTT.

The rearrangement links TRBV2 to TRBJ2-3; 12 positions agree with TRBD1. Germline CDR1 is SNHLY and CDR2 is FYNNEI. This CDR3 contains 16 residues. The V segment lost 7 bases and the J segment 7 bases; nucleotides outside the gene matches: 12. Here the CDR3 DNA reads TGTGCCAGCACCCAAGACCGGGACAGGGGGCGAAATACGCAGTATTTT. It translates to CASTQDRDRGRNTQYF.

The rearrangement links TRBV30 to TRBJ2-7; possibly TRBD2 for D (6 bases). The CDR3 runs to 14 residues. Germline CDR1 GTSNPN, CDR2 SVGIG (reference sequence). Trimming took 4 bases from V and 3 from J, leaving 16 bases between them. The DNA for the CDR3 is TGTGCCTGGACTCCCACCTCGGGAGTCTACGAGCAGTACTTC. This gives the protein CAWTPTSGVYEQYF.

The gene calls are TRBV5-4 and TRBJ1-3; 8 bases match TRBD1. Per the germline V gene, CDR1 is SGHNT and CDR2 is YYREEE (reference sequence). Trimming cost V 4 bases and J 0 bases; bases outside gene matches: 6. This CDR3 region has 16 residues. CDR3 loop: CASSPWDRSSGNTIYF. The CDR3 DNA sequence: TGTGCCAGCAGCCCCTGGGACAGGAGCTCTGGAAACACCATATATTTT.

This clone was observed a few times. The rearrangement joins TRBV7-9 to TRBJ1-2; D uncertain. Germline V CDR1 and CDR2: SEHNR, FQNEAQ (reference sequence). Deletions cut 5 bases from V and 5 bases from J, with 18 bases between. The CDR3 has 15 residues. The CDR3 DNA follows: TGTGCCAGCAGCGCCTCCTGGGCGGGTTCTTATGGCTACACCTTC. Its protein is CASSASWAGSYGYTF.

The DNA of the CDR3 is TGCGCCAGCAGCCAAGTTCCCGGGACAGGGGGCACCTACGAGCAGTACTTC. It encodes CASSQVPGTGGTYEQYF. This sequence joins TRBV4-1 and TRBJ2-7; 12 bases agree with TRBD1. V trimming: 1 base; J trimming: 2 bases; junction bases outside the gene matches: 6. The germline V gene has CDR1 MGHRA and CDR2 YSYEKL. The CDR3 spans 17 residues.

The CDR3 bases are TGCAGCGCGGACTTGGCGGGGTCAGAGCGAAACGCTGAAGCTTTCTTT. This sequence encodes CSADLAGSERNAEAFF. The chain couples TRBV29-1 to TRBJ1-1; D unresolved. The V gene lost 7 bases and the J gene lost 6 bases, with 27 bases spanning the gap. CDR3 length: 16 residues. CDR1 SQVTM and CDR2 ANQGSEA come from the germline V gene.